A selection of T cell receptor beta chains follows, all from one sample in a study of T cell repertoires in cytomegalovirus infection. TCRdb re-analysed the reads in MiXCR, keeping a single row per CDR3 protein. The table lists about 490,000 distinct CDR3 sequences, 16% of them singletons. The specimen was CD8+ T cells from PBMCs. These receptors all stem from a human donor in good health (CMV status not recorded). Some clones in this sample may be carry-over from other donors' samples. The CDR3 runs from the conserved cysteine through the conserved F or W. A D gene is named only where the DNA matches it firmly. The size entry is marked missing in some rows and otherwise reads once, few, many or a size class.

j_gene,abundance,v_gene,d_gene,CDR3aa,CDR3nt
TRBJ2-3,-,TRBV6-6,TRBD2,CATRWGGGTDTQYF,TGTGCCACCAGGTGGGGGGGGGGCACAGATACGCAGTATTTT
TRBJ2-7,many,TRBV7-9,TRBD2,CASSFPSGRGYEQYF,TGTGCCAGCAGCTTCCCTAGCGGCCGGGGCTACGAGCAGTACTTC
TRBJ2-7,-,TRBV27,-,CASSAQEAPYEQYF,TGTGCCAGCAGTGCCCAGGAAGCCCCCTACGAGCAGTACTTC
TRBJ1-3,few,TRBV15,-,CATSRGGVHGNTIYF,TGTGCCACCAGCAGAGGAGGGGTTCATGGAAACACCATATATTTT
TRBJ1-1,-,TRBV5-6,-,CASSLQRGTEAFF,TGTGCCAGCAGCTTGCAACGCGGCACTGAAGCTTTCTTT
TRBJ1-2,many,TRBV7-2,-,CASSPGQPLPDGYTF,TGTGCCAGCAGCCCTGGACAGCCACTCCCCGATGGCTACACCTTC
TRBJ2-7,-,TRBV5-1,-,CASSLFWWSYEQYF,TGCGCCAGCAGCTTATTTTGGTGGTCCTACGAGCAGTACTTC
TRBJ2-7,many,TRBV5-6,TRBD1,CASSLDRGDEQYF,TGTGCCAGCAGCCTGGACAGGGGGGACGAGCAGTACTTC
TRBJ2-7,few,TRBV7-6,-,CASGQGMYEQYF,TGTGCCAGCGGCCAGGGTATGTACGAGCAGTACTTC
TRBJ1-2,few,TRBV5-8,-,CASSMTSRYTF,TGTGCCAGCAGCATGACCTCCCGCTACACCTTC
TRBJ2-5,-,TRBV7-9,-,CASSLVGLDPEETQYF,TGTGCCAGCAGCTTAGTAGGGTTGGACCCAGAAGAGACCCAGTACTTC
TRBJ1-4,-,TRBV19,-,CASSPEVGATNEKLFF,TGTGCCAGTAGTCCCGAGGTGGGGGCAACTAATGAAAAACTGTTTTTT
TRBJ2-1,-,TRBV10-3,TRBD2,CATVAGAHEQFF,TGTGCCACCGTAGCGGGAGCACATGAGCAGTTCTTC
TRBJ1-1,few,TRBV27,-,CASSFGEDTEAFF,TGTGCCAGCAGTTTCGGGGAGGACACTGAAGCTTTCTTT
TRBJ2-7,few,TRBV4-1,TRBD2,CASSNRLATYEQYF,TGCGCCAGCAGCAACCGACTAGCGACCTACGAGCAGTACTTC
TRBJ2-7,many,TRBV14,TRBD1,CASSHGTGGPYEQYF,TGTGCCAGCAGCCATGGGACAGGGGGACCCTACGAGCAGTACTTC
TRBJ1-1,many,TRBV7-9,-,CASSLVMVGTEAFF,TGTGCCAGCAGCTTAGTAATGGTGGGAACTGAAGCTTTCTTT
TRBJ1-2,many,TRBV7-9,-,CASSSKGALPDGYTF,TGTGCCAGCAGCAGCAAGGGAGCTCTCCCAGATGGCTACACCTTC
TRBJ1-2,-,TRBV9,-,CASSVVDARYGYTF,TGTGCCAGCAGCGTAGTGGATGCCCGCTATGGCTACACCTTC
TRBJ1-4,-,TRBV27,-,CASSLFPPRESEKLFF,TGTGCCAGCAGTTTATTCCCCCCCAGGGAGAGTGAAAAACTGTTTTTT
TRBJ2-2,-,TRBV14,TRBD2,CASSHPGGDTGELFF,TGTGCCAGCAGCCACCCGGGAGGGGACACCGGGGAGCTGTTTTTT
TRBJ2-7,-,TRBV27,-,CASSSQDLYGSYEQYF,TGTGCCAGCAGTTCTCAGGACCTTTACGGCTCCTACGAGCAGTACTTC
TRBJ2-7,many,TRBV7-8,-,CASSSDRREQYF,TGTGCCAGCAGCTCGGACCGAAGGGAGCAGTACTTC
TRBJ2-2,-,TRBV5-1,-,CASSRYRVNSPGELFF,TGCGCCAGCAGTCGATACAGGGTGAACAGCCCCGGGGAGCTGTTTTTT
TRBJ2-2,many,TRBV7-9,-,CASSPGRSAGELFF,TGTGCCAGCAGCCCTGGACGATCGGCCGGGGAGCTGTTTTTT
TRBJ2-1,-,TRBV27,TRBD1,CASSRGTGREQFF,TGTGCCAGCAGTCGTGGGACAGGTAGAGAGCAGTTCTTC
TRBJ2-7,-,TRBV30,TRBD2,CAWTGLAAYEQYF,TGTGCCTGGACGGGACTAGCGGCTTACGAGCAGTACTTC
TRBJ1-5,-,TRBV4-1,-,CASSQIVKPNQPQHF,TGCGCCAGCAGCCAGATTGTCAAGCCCAATCAGCCCCAGCATTTT
TRBJ2-7,few,TRBV5-1,-,CASSLARSRGDEQYF,TGCGCCAGCAGCTTGGCCCGTAGCCGAGGGGACGAGCAGTACTTC
TRBJ2-2,few,TRBV6-5,TRBD1,CASSFGTGGGPGELFF,TGTGCCAGCAGTTTCGGGACAGGGGGCGGGCCCGGGGAGCTGTTTTTT
TRBJ2-3,few,TRBV13,-,CASSAGHRTDTQYF,TGTGCCAGCAGCGCGGGACATCGCACAGATACGCAGTATTTT
TRBJ1-3,few,TRBV6-5,-,CASSYSQLGRNTIYF,TGTGCCAGCAGTTACTCGCAGCTGGGTAGAAACACCATATATTTT
TRBJ2-6,many,TRBV7-6,-,CASKDTGAGANVLTF,TGTGCCAGCAAGGATACGGGGGCTGGGGCCAACGTCCTGACTTTC
TRBJ2-2,-,TRBV6-5,-,CASNHPGTGELFF,TGTGCCAGCAACCACCCGGGCACCGGGGAGCTGTTTTTT
TRBJ2-3,many,TRBV7-6,TRBD1,CASSPRQGNTDTQYF,TGTGCCAGCAGCCCGCGACAGGGAAACACAGATACGCAGTATTTT
TRBJ1-4,many,TRBV7-2,-,CASSPPRGRNEKLFF,TGTGCCAGCAGCCCCCCAAGGGGGAGAAATGAAAAACTGTTTTTT
TRBJ1-5,-,TRBV5-6,-,CASSLGWGANQPQHF,TGTGCCAGCAGCTTGGGATGGGGGGCCAATCAGCCCCAGCATTTT
TRBJ2-1,few,TRBV20-1,TRBD2,CSANPGLAGGREQFF,TGCAGTGCTAATCCGGGACTAGCGGGAGGTCGGGAGCAGTTCTTC
TRBJ2-5,few,TRBV4-2,TRBD1,CASSQATGIETQYF,TGTGCCAGCAGCCAGGCGACAGGGATCGAGACCCAGTACTTC
TRBJ2-4,many,TRBV7-8,TRBD1,CASSTGTGKNIQYF,TGTGCCAGCAGCACAGGGACAGGGAAAAACATTCAGTACTTC
TRBJ2-1,many,TRBV19,TRBD2,CASSIDGLAGNEQFF,TGTGCCAGTAGTATAGATGGCCTAGCGGGCAATGAGCAGTTCTTC
TRBJ1-6,many,TRBV7-9,TRBD1,CASSTDLDRVGYNSPLHF,TGTGCCAGCAGCACCGACCTGGACAGGGTCGGTTATAATTCACCCCTCCACTTT
TRBJ1-5,few,TRBV6-6,TRBD1,CASKDRVYQPQHF,TGTGCCAGCAAGGACAGGGTGTATCAGCCCCAGCATTTT
TRBJ1-4,-,TRBV29-1,-,CSVRGFGAEKLFF,TGCAGCGTTCGGGGGTTTGGGGCGGAAAAACTGTTTTTT
TRBJ2-6,-,TRBV28,TRBD1,CASRPDRGRPTGANVLTF,TGTGCCAGCAGACCAGACAGGGGACGACCTACGGGGGCCAACGTCCTGACTTTC
TRBJ2-4,many,TRBV2,-,CASSEPLGTTKNIQYF,TGTGCCAGCAGTGAACCCCTAGGGACGACCAAAAACATTCAGTACTTC
TRBJ2-1,many,TRBV6-5,TRBD2,CASSYPGGNEQFF,TGTGCCAGCAGTTACCCGGGGGGGAATGAGCAGTTCTTC
TRBJ2-1,many,TRBV6-5,-,CASSYSAGEGNEQFF,TGTGCCAGCAGTTACAGTGCCGGAGAGGGCAATGAGCAGTTCTTC
TRBJ2-5,-,TRBV5-1,-,CASIPAGGAGETQYF,TGCGCCAGCATCCCGGCCGGGGGAGCGGGAGAGACCCAGTACTTC
TRBJ2-1,many,TRBV7-2,TRBD1,CASSFEDRGFNEQFF,TGTGCCAGCAGTTTTGAGGACAGGGGATTCAATGAGCAGTTCTTC
TRBJ2-7,many,TRBV7-9,-,CASSDTSFGEQYF,TGTGCCAGCAGCGACACTAGTTTTGGCGAGCAGTACTTC
TRBJ1-6,-,TRBV27,TRBD1,CASSVDRAYNSPLHF,TGTGCCAGCAGTGTCGACAGGGCCTATAATTCACCCCTCCACTTT
TRBJ2-5,many,TRBV7-8,TRBD2,CASSSTSVQETQYF,TGTGCCAGCAGCTCTACTAGCGTCCAAGAGACCCAGTACTTC